What follows are 8 T cell receptor beta chains derived from one specimen sequenced in a study of blood T cell repertoires in COVID-19. Produced via immunoSEQ multiplex PCR; TCRdb's table is partial and in-frame only. Altogether over 85,000 clones are present, approximately 86% being singletons, with the ten largest covering more than 4%. Sequenced: peripheral blood. These TCRs come from a man aged 35-49 years with acute or convalescent COVID-19.

The gene calls are TRBV2 and TRBJ1-3, with 10 bases identical to TRBD1. The CDR3 totals 16 residues. Trimming took 6 bases from V and 1 from J; bases not matched to a gene: 6. The germline CDR1 and CDR2 sequences are SNHLY and FYNNEI. The CDR3 loop reads CASSALGQGSGNTIYF. In DNA form, the CDR3 reads TGTGCCAGCAGCGCCCTGGGACAGGGGTCTGGAAACACCATATATTTT.

The chain carries TRBV27 and TRBJ2-1, with 8 bases lining up with TRBD2. The CDR3 loop spans 15 amino acids. Per the germline V gene, CDR1 is MNHEY and CDR2 is SMNVEV (reference sequence). The V and J ends lost 5 bases and 9 bases, in that order; junction bases with no gene match: 12. The CDR3: CASSLWASGYGEQFF. For the CDR3, the DNA is TGTGCCAGCAGTCTTTGGGCTAGCGGGTACGGTGAGCAGTTCTTC.

This chain connects TRBV2 to TRBJ1-2; D remains unclear. Germline loops: CDR1 SNHLY, CDR2 FYNNEI. Trimming shortened V by 10 bases and J by 5 bases, and 14 bases separated the two germline ends. The CDR3 length is 12 residues. CDR3 sequence reads: CANTVPGYGYTF. CDR3 sequence (DNA): TGTGCCAACACCGTCCCGGGGTATGGCTACACCTTC.

J is TRBJ1-1 and V is TRBV3-1 (or the pseudogene TRBV3-2); the D is unclear. This CDR3 has 16 amino acids. V dropped 8 bases and J dropped 2 bases, with 21 bases sitting between them. Germline V gene sequence: CDR1 LGHDT, CDR2 YNNKEL (reference sequence). The CDR3 reads CASGPADGLGNTEAFF. The CDR3 DNA follows: TGTGCCAGCGGCCCCGCCGACGGACTCGGTAACACTGAAGCTTTCTTT.

This clone was counted a few times. This rearrangement joins TRBV19 to TRBJ2-7, with TRBD2 as a possible D gene (6 bases). Germline V gives CDR1 LNHDA, CDR2 SQIVND (reference sequence). The CDR3 runs 13 residues. Trimming left V 5 bases short and J 3 bases short, with 11 bases between. The CDR3 DNA reads TGTGCCAGTAGTGCCGGGAGTAACTACGAGCAGTACTTC. Translated, it gives CASSAGSNYEQYF.

The chain has TRBV13 and TRBJ2-2; 16 bases are shared with TRBD2. Unmatched junction bases numbered 10, after V lost 6 bases and J lost 0 bases. CDR1 is PRHDT and CDR2 is FYEKMQ in the germline V gene (reference sequence). This CDR3 is built from 20 residues. The CDR3 is CASRGISGLAGGSNTGELFF. In DNA, the CDR3 is TGTGCCAGCAGAGGAATTTCGGGACTAGCGGGAGGGTCGAACACCGGGGAGCTGTTTTTT. Based on the CDR3 plus reference TRBV13 and TRBJ2-2, the full variable domain is AAGVIQSPRHLIKEKRETATLKCYPIPRHDTVYWYQQGPGQDPQFLISFYEKMQSDKGSIPDRFSAQQFSDYHSELNMSSLELGDSALYFCASRGISGLAGGSNTGELFFGEGSRLTVL.

V gene TRBV30 combines with J gene TRBJ2-1; 10 bases are a match to TRBD2. The V gene end was trimmed by 2 bases and the J gene end by 4 bases; junction bases not matched to a gene: 2. Germline CDR1 reads GTSNPN; CDR2 reads SVGIG (reference sequence). The CDR3 runs 14 residues. CDR3 residues: CAWSSTSGYNEQFF. DNA for the CDR3: TGTGCCTGGAGTTCGACTAGCGGGTACAATGAGCAGTTCTTC. Drawing the rest from reference TRBV30 and TRBJ2-1, the complete variable domain is SQTIHQWPATLVQPVGSPLSLECTVEGTSNPNLYWYRQAAGRGLQLLFYSVGIGQISSEVPQNLSASRPQDRQFILSSKKLLLSDSGFYLCAWSSTSGYNEQFFGPGTRLTVL.

The chain combines TRBV5-1 with TRBJ2-1; the match to TRBD2 covers 11 bases. CDR1 SGHRS and CDR2 YFSETQ come from the germline V gene. V shed 0 bases, J shed 5 bases, and the junction held 1 base outside the gene matches. This CDR3 region has 15 residues. The DNA of the CDR3 is TGCGCCAGCAGCTTGGAACTAGCGGGGGACAATGAGCAGTTCTTC. Its translation: CASSLELAGDNEQFF.